A single sample is the source of the 2 T cell receptor beta chains below, sequenced in a study of spatial heterogeneity in lung cancer. Time point noted: blood at routine non-recurrence follow-up after resection. Whole RNA obtained from tumor, nontumor lung or frozen PBMC underwent sequencing without sorting. Each CDR3 protein gets one entry after TCRdb re-called the 5' RACE reads with MiXCR. The top ten clones hold roughly a fifth of a sample with around 27,000 distinct CDR3 sequences, approximately 6% of them seen once. The specimen comprised PBMCs, sampled at follow-up. Every receptor here comes from a male donor with early-stage non-small cell lung cancer.

This clonotype was detected only a few times. The chain has TRBV6-6 and TRBJ2-7, with 7 bases that match TRBD1. This CDR3 region has 14 residues. Germline lookup yields CDR1 MNHNY and CDR2 SVGAGI (reference sequence). The V segment lost 7 bases and the J segment 3 bases; nucleotides outside the gene matches: 9. CDR3 sequence: CASIDDRALYEQYV. CDR3 DNA sequence: TGTGCCAGCATCGATGACAGGGCCCTCTACGAGCAGTACGTC.

This clonotype came up many times. V is TRBV11-1 and J is TRBJ2-1, with D maybe TRBD1 (5 bases). CDR1 is SGHAT and CDR2 is FQDESV in the germline V gene (reference sequence). This CDR3 is built from 17 residues. The V and J ends lost 3 bases and 0 bases respectively, with 15 bases between them. DNA of the CDR3: TGTGCCAGCAGCTTGTTCGCAAGGGGAAGCTCCTACAATGAGCAGTTCTTC. Translated: CASSLFARGSSYNEQFF. The variable domain in full, completed from reference TRBV11-1 and TRBJ2-1, reads EAEVAQSPRYKITEKSQAVAFWCDPISGHATLYWYRQILGQGPELLVQFQDESVVDDSQLPKDRFSAERLKGVDSTLKIQPAELGDSAMYLCASSLFARGSSYNEQFFGPGTRLTVL.